What follows are 19 T cell receptor beta chains derived from one specimen sequenced in a study of T cells after yellow fever vaccination. TCRdb fed the 5' RACE reads into MiXCR, producing one record per CDR3 protein. The sample records about 300,000 distinct CDR3 sequences, around 10% being singletons. The sample consisted of CD4+ T cells sorted from PBMCs, taken 5 days after the yellow fever booster vaccination. These receptor sequences come from a man between 18 and 29 years old who received the YFV17D yellow fever vaccine.

The V call is TRBV7-3, the J call TRBJ1-1; D is perhaps TRBD1 (6 bases). This CDR3 spans 14 amino acids. The ends were cut back, 1 base at V and 6 bases at J, with 12 bases in the middle. Germline lookup yields CDR1 SGHTA and CDR2 FQGTGA. CDR3: CASSLIAGAAEAFF. CDR3 in DNA: TGTGCCAGCAGCTTAATAGCGGGGGCCGCTGAAGCTTTCTTT.

This clonotype was observed a handful of times. The J gene is TRBJ2-7, the V gene TRBV20-1; D remains ambiguous. The germline V gene encodes CDR1 DFQATT and CDR2 SNEGSKA (reference sequence). Between the trimmed V and J ends, which lost 5 bases and 3 bases, there was a span of 11 bases. The CDR3 has 12 amino acids. The CDR3 bases are TGCAGTGCTCACTATTCTCTCTACGAGCAGTACTTC. It specifies CSAHYSLYEQYF.

CDR3 in DNA: TGTGCCAGCAGTAAAGAGACAGGGGGTGAGCAGTTCTTC. Residues: CASSKETGGEQFF. The chain joins TRBV2 to TRBJ2-1, with 9 positions matching TRBD1. From germline, CDR1 is SNHLY and CDR2 FYNNEI. J gave up 9 bases and V 5 bases, and 5 bases lay outside the gene matches. CDR3 length: 13 amino acids. Together with reference TRBV2 and TRBJ2-1, the CDR3 gives the full variable domain: EPEVTQTPSHQVTQMGQEVILRCVPISNHLYFYWYRQILGQKVEFLVSFYNNEISEKSEIFDDQFSVERPDGSNFTLKIRSTKLEDSAMYFCASSKETGGEQFFGPGTRLTVL.

This clonotype was seen a few times. V usage is TRBV4-2 and J usage is TRBJ1-5; TRBD1 is a possible D gene (5 bases). CDR1 is LGHNA and CDR2 is YNFKEQ in the germline V gene. The CDR3 runs 15 residues. The V gene lost 0 bases and the J gene lost 5 bases, with 11 bases spanning the gap. The CDR3 DNA follows: TGTGCCAGCAGCCAAGATTGGGGGGGAGATCAGCCCCAGCATTTT. As protein: CASSQDWGGDQPQHF.

The chain has TRBV7-8 and TRBJ2-3, with D perhaps matching TRBD2 (7 bases). From germline, CDR1 is SGHVS and CDR2 FQNEAQ. V dropped 5 bases and J dropped 0 bases, with 12 bases sitting between them. The CDR3 is 15 residues long. The CDR3 is CASSGGGPSTDTQYF. DNA of the CDR3: TGTGCCAGCAGCGGGGGGGGCCCCAGCACAGATACGCAGTATTTT.

This rearrangement joins TRBV7-2 to TRBJ1-4; 11 bases agree with TRBD1. This CDR3 contains 16 residues. Germline-derived CDR1 and CDR2 are SGHTA and FQGNSA. V gave up 5 bases and J gave up 7 bases; unmatched junction bases: 9. DNA for the CDR3: TGTGCCAGCAGCCCGGACAGGGGGCGCCCCACTGAAAAACTGTTTTTT. Translating it yields CASSPDRGRPTEKLFF.

The sample holds many counts of this clonotype. The V and J genes are TRBV5-1 and TRBJ1-1; D may be TRBD1 (6 bases). The V end was cut by 5 bases, the J end by 1 base, with 12 bases between. There are 14 residues in the CDR3. Per the germline V gene, CDR1 is SGHRS and CDR2 is YFSETQ. The DNA for the CDR3 is TGCGCCAGCAGACTGCGGGACACGAACACTGAAGCTTTCTTT. Amino acid sequence: CASRLRDTNTEAFF.

Only a few counts were recorded for this clonotype. The rearrangement uses TRBV3-1 and TRBJ2-7, with 7 nucleotides matching TRBD1. Germline V lookup: CDR1 LGHDT, CDR2 YNNKEL (reference sequence). There are 13 residues in the CDR3. V shed 3 bases, J shed 7 bases, and the junction held 6 bases outside the gene matches. The CDR3 nucleotides are TGTGCCAGCAGCCATAAGGGGGCGGTGGAGCAGTACTTC. Protein: CASSHKGAVEQYF.

This clonotype was observed at least ten times. This chain uses TRBV5-1 with TRBJ1-1; no definite D call. CDR1 is SGHRS and CDR2 is YFSETQ in the germline V gene. The CDR3 is 15 residues long. Trimming took off 5 bases at V and 5 bases at J, with 19 bases between the two ends. DNA of the CDR3: TGCGCCAGCAGTTTACTATTGGGAAAAGAGACTGAAGCTTTCTTT. It is translated as CASSLLLGKETEAFF. The full variable domain, with the rest looked up from reference TRBV5-1 and TRBJ1-1, is KAGVTQTPRYLIKTRGQQVTLSCSPISGHRSVSWYQQTPGQGLQFLFEYFSETQRNKGNFPGRFSGRQFSNSRSEMNVSTLELGDSALYLCASSLLLGKETEAFFGQGTRLTVV.

This clonotype was picked up a small number of times. The rearrangement uses TRBV9 and TRBJ2-1; TRBD2 aligns across 12 bases. The CDR3 runs 17 residues. Per germline, CDR1 SGDLS and CDR2 YYNGEE. After removal of 0 bases from V and 4 bases from J, the junction contained 5 bases not matched to a gene. The CDR3 nucleotides are TGTGCCAGCAGCGTAGTGGCTAGCGGGGGGGAATACAATGAGCAGTTCTTC. This encodes CASSVVASGGEYNEQFF.

The chain uses TRBV4-1 and TRBJ2-5, with D tentatively TRBD1 or TRBD2 (5 bases each). The CDR3 is made up of 15 amino acids. Per germline, CDR1 MGHRA and CDR2 YSYEKL. Trimming took 4 bases from V and 1 from J, leaving 13 bases between them. The CDR3 is CASSPQGTFQETQYF. CDR3 DNA: TGCGCCAGCAGCCCTCAAGGGACGTTCCAAGAGACCCAGTACTTC.

This clonotype was seen only a few times. The J gene is TRBJ1-2, the V gene TRBV6-2 or TRBV6-3; the match to TRBD1 covers 7 bases. CDR3 size: 14 residues. Germline V lookup: CDR1 MNHEY, CDR2 SVGEGT. J gave up 4 bases and V 4 bases, and 6 bases lay outside the gene matches. In DNA form, the CDR3 reads TGTGCCAGCAGTTTCCGACAGGGCGGCTATGGCTACACCTTC. Its translation is CASSFRQGGYGYTF.

In this sample, this clonotype turned up a few times. The V and J genes are TRBV29-1 and TRBJ2-4; D gene unclear. The germline V gene encodes CDR1 SQVTM and CDR2 ANQGSEA. V was clipped by 5 bases and J by 0 bases, with 14 bases between them. CDR3 length: 15 amino acids. CDR3 coding DNA: TGCAGCGTTTTAGATACGGCGGCAGCCAAAAACATTCAGTACTTC. Translating gives CSVLDTAAAKNIQYF.

Only a few counts were recorded for this clonotype. This CDR3 reads CSARQGFITSYEQYF. The CDR3 bases are TGCAGTGCTAGGCAGGGATTCATCACATCCTACGAGCAGTACTTC. The chain couples TRBV20-1 to TRBJ2-7, with a possible D match to TRBD1 (5 bases). Trimming removed 3 bases from V and 1 base from J, with 16 bases in between. The CDR3 extends over 15 amino acids. Germline V CDR1 and CDR2: DFQATT, SNEGSKA (reference sequence).

The V gene is TRBV20-1, the J gene TRBJ2-3; 14 bases map to TRBD2. V shed 5 bases, J shed 2 bases, and the junction held 12 bases outside the gene matches. CDR1 and CDR2 from the germline V gene are DFQATT and SNEGSKA (reference sequence). There are 18 residues in the CDR3. CDR3 sequence reads: CSASTAGTSGGPTDTQYF. Here the CDR3 DNA reads TGCAGTGCTTCGACCGCCGGGACTAGCGGGGGCCCCACAGATACGCAGTATTTT.

The chain employs TRBV7-9 and TRBJ2-7; D unresolved. V was clipped by 5 bases and J by 5 bases, with 7 bases between them. Germline-derived CDR1 and CDR2 are SEHNR and FQNEAQ (reference sequence). The CDR3 is 11 amino acids. CDR3 amino acids: CASSRSDEQYV. DNA of the CDR3: TGTGCCAGCAGCCGTTCGGACGAGCAGTACGTC.

This clonotype was counted only a few times. The V gene is TRBV10-3, the J gene TRBJ2-3; D is perhaps TRBD1 or TRBD2 (6 bases each). V lost 3 bases, J lost 2 bases, and 12 bases lay in between. Germline V CDR1 and CDR2: ENHRY, SYGVKD. This CDR3 is 15 amino acids long. The CDR3 loop reads CAISDTGAPTDTQYF. The CDR3 nucleotides read TGTGCCATCAGTGACACGGGGGCCCCCACAGATACGCAGTATTTT.

The sample holds many counts of this clonotype. The J gene is TRBJ2-5, the V gene TRBV7-2; TRBD2 matches 11 bases. CDR3 length equals 13 residues. Germline CDR1 SGHTA, CDR2 FQGNSA. V trimming: 5 bases; J trimming: 5 bases; junction bases outside the gene matches: 1. For the CDR3, the DNA is TGTGCCAGCAGCGGACTAGCGGGTGAGACCCAGTACTTC. This gives the protein CASSGLAGETQYF.

The V and J genes are TRBV7-2 and TRBJ1-6, with 7 positions matching TRBD1. V trimming: 3 bases; J trimming: 6 bases; junction bases outside the gene matches: 2. The CDR3 is 14 amino acids. Germline assignment: CDR1 SGHTA and CDR2 FQGNSA. The CDR3 region has the DNA TGTGCCAGCAGCTTGACAGGGTTTAATTCACCCCTCCACTTT. Translated: CASSLTGFNSPLHF.